The 27 T cell receptor beta chains below come from one sample, sequenced in a study of T cells after yellow fever vaccination (dated by TCRdb to about 2019). The intended sense of this specimen's treatment or condition label: live attenuated yellow fever vaccine strain. Library prep was done by 5' RACE. Sequencing used an Illumina HiSeq 2500. TCRdb reworked the public reads: Q25 trimming with fastp, MiXCR clone assembly, productive beta chains retained. Each CDR3 protein appears once, grouped with its most common genes and DNA. The sample includes hundreds of thousands of distinct CDR3 sequences, with around an eighth observed a single time. 14% to 15% of the sample belongs to the ten largest clones. Sequencing was performed on PBMCs, taken on the day of the yellow fever booster vaccination. Every receptor here comes from a man aged 25-40 years who received the YFV17D yellow fever vaccine.

The sample holds a few counts of this clonotype. Given a much more abundant clone one base away, this may be a read error. The CDR3 DNA reads TGTGCCAGCAGCTTCTGGGGTTCCTACGAGCAGTACTTC. It is translated as CASSFWGSYEQYF. The rearrangement uses TRBV7-8 and TRBJ2-7, with D unresolved. V was clipped by 3 bases and J by 1 base, with 7 bases between them. Per the germline V gene, CDR1 is SGHVS and CDR2 is FQNEAQ. This CDR3 has 13 amino acids.

This chain joins TRBV7-2 and TRBJ1-6; D is uncertain. Germline-derived CDR1 and CDR2 are SGHTA and FQGNSA. The CDR3 runs to 15 residues. Trimming pared 0 bases from V and 9 bases from J, leaving 12 bases between. As DNA, the CDR3 is TGTGCCAGCAGCTTAGCGACATCAACTGGTTCACCCCTCCACTTT. Translated: CASSLATSTGSPLHF.

This clonotype was observed a few times. V gene TRBV16 combines with J gene TRBJ2-7, with 7 bases aligning to TRBD1. Germline V gene data show CDR1 as KGHSY and CDR2 as FQNENV. With V trimmed by 5 bases and J by 4 bases, 8 bases remained unmatched. The CDR3 runs to 14 residues. The DNA of the CDR3 is TGTGCCAGCAGCACTACAGGGGAGCGGTACGAGCAGTACTTC. This codes for CASSTTGERYEQYF.

This clonotype was detected only a few times. The chain has TRBV20-1 and TRBJ2-1, with 9 bases aligning to TRBD2. V lost 7 bases, J lost 7 bases, and 8 bases stayed unmatched. Per the germline V gene, CDR1 is DFQATT and CDR2 is SNEGSKA (reference sequence). The CDR3 contains 13 residues. CDR3 amino acids: CSGSGSPRNEQFF. CDR3 bases: TGCAGTGGTAGCGGGAGCCCCAGGAATGAGCAGTTCTTC.

This chain uses TRBV28 with TRBJ2-1; 11 bases map to TRBD2. Germline V lookup: CDR1 MDHEN, CDR2 SYDVKM. This CDR3 spans 15 amino acids. The ends lost 7 bases at V and 3 bases at J; junction bases unmatched: 5. The CDR3 DNA follows: TGTGCCAGCACCGAGGGACTAGCGGTCTACAATGAGCAGTTCTTC. Protein sequence: CASTEGLAVYNEQFF.

This clonotype was found a few times. Germline and junction disagree at one end, which may indicate a read error. This chain uses TRBV20-1 with TRBJ2-1; tentative D call: TRBD2 (6 bases). The length of the CDR3 is 16 residues. The germline V gene encodes CDR1 DFQATT and CDR2 SNEGSKA (reference sequence). In DNA form, the CDR3 reads TGCTGTGCTAGAGAAGGGTTAGCGGTTATCTACAATGAGCAGTTCTTC. Its protein product is CCAREGLAVIYNEQFF.

The CDR3: CSVVLSNRGYEQYF. The CDR3 DNA reads as TGCAGCGTTGTTCTCTCCAACCGGGGCTACGAGCAGTACTTC. The V call is TRBV29-1, the J call TRBJ2-7; weak D call: TRBD2 (5 bases). Germline V CDR1 and CDR2: SQVTM, ANQGSEA. The CDR3 runs to 14 residues. Trimming cost V 4 bases and J 3 bases, with 16 bases left between them.

This chain joins TRBV11-1 and TRBJ2-7; the D call may be TRBD1 or TRBD2 (5 bases each). Looked up from germline, CDR1 is SGHAT and CDR2 is FQDESV (reference sequence). Trimming pared 5 bases from V and 4 bases from J, leaving 27 bases between. CDR3 length: 18 amino acids. In DNA, the CDR3 is TGTGCCAGCAGCCCCCCCGGGTTGAGTCACGGGACGGGGTACGAGCAGTACTTC. Protein: CASSPPGLSHGTGYEQYF.

The chain's CDR3 is CSVVLAGPISYEQYF. CDR3 sequence (DNA): TGCAGCGTTGTACTAGCGGGACCTATCTCCTACGAGCAGTACTTC. The gene calls are TRBV29-1 and TRBJ2-7; 10 nucleotides agree with TRBD2. Germline values: CDR1 SQVTM, CDR2 ANQGSEA. V lost 4 bases, J lost 0 bases, and 6 bases stayed unmatched. The length of the CDR3 is 15 residues.

This clonotype turned up a few times. V usage is TRBV29-1 and J usage is TRBJ1-3; 7 nucleotides match TRBD1. This CDR3 spans 14 amino acids. V lost 4 bases and J lost 0; bases outside the gene matches: 3. From germline, CDR1 is SQVTM and CDR2 ANQGSEA. CDR3 loop: CSVAGGVSGNTIYF. The CDR3 DNA reads as TGCAGCGTTGCAGGGGGTGTCTCTGGAAACACCATATATTTT.

This clonotype was seen repeatedly, ten times or more. The chain combines TRBV5-1 with TRBJ2-1, with 10 bases fitting TRBD2. Germline V gene sequence: CDR1 SGHRS, CDR2 YFSETQ. This CDR3 spans 14 amino acids. Germline trimming cut 4 bases from V and 8 bases from J; bases unmatched to any gene: 6. CDR3 in amino acids: CASSTAGTSDEQFF. In nucleotides, the CDR3 is TGCGCCAGCAGCACAGCCGGGACTAGCGATGAGCAGTTCTTC.

This clonotype was picked up a small number of times. V usage is TRBV3-1 and J usage is TRBJ2-5; D unclear. The V and J ends lost 3 bases and 1 base respectively, with 9 bases between them. Germline CDR1 and CDR2: LGHDT and YNNKEL (reference sequence). The CDR3 has 14 residues. The DNA of the CDR3 is TGTGCCAGCAGCCAGCCGGGCCTCCAAGAGACCCAGTACTTC. Translation: CASSQPGLQETQYF.

The chain joins TRBV5-1 to TRBJ2-7; D perhaps matches TRBD1 (5 bases). V shed 6 bases and J shed 3 bases, with 13 bases lying between them. In germline, CDR1 is SGHRS, CDR2 YFSETQ. The CDR3 has 13 amino acids. CDR3 residues: CASNLDNDYEQYF. In DNA form, the CDR3 reads TGCGCCAGCAATCTGGACAACGACTACGAGCAGTACTTC.

This clonotype was seen only a few times. The chain has TRBV15 and TRBJ2-5, with D tentatively TRBD1 or TRBD2 (5 bases each). Germline CDR1 LNHNV, CDR2 YYDKDF (reference sequence). The germline V and J ends were trimmed by 9 bases and 0 bases, with 14 bases remaining between them. The CDR3 runs 14 residues. CDR3 sequence: CATREGSYQETQYF. The CDR3 nucleotides are TGTGCCACTCGCGAGGGGTCGTACCAAGAGACCCAGTACTTC.

The table lists this clonotype with a few counts. This chain joins TRBV6-9 and TRBJ2-1, with 10 bases identical to TRBD2. The length of the CDR3 is 15 residues. V lost 4 bases to trimming and J lost 4 bases; unmatched junction nucleotides: 4. In germline, CDR1 is MNHGY, CDR2 SVAAGI. CDR3 sequence: CASSFTSGDYNEQFF. The CDR3 DNA reads as TGTGCCAGCAGTTTCACTAGCGGGGATTACAATGAGCAGTTCTTC.

This clonotype was seen a handful of times. The chain recombines TRBV27 with TRBJ2-7; 7 positions match TRBD2. This CDR3 comprises 12 residues. CDR1 and CDR2 (germline): MNHEY, SMNVEV (reference sequence). V lost 4 bases to trimming and J lost 9 bases; unmatched junction nucleotides: 6. As DNA, the CDR3 is TGTGCCAGCAGTTCTCCTCCGGGGGGGCAGTACTTC. Translation: CASSSPPGGQYF.

This clonotype occurred a few times. This chain joins TRBV5-6 and TRBJ2-2; D possibly matches TRBD1 or TRBD2 (6 bases each). This CDR3 is built from 16 residues. Germline V lookup: CDR1 SGHDT, CDR2 YYEEEE. Deletions cut 1 base from V and 3 bases from J, with 13 bases between. CDR3 sequence (DNA): TGTGCCAGCAGCTTGTCTCCTAGGGGGGACACCGGGGAGCTGTTTTTT. Its translation is CASSLSPRGDTGELFF.

This clonotype appeared many times. The chain carries TRBV29-1 and TRBJ2-1; 10 bases agree with TRBD2. The CDR3 loop spans 14 amino acids. Trimming at V came to 3 bases and at J to 4 bases, leaving 3 bases not matched to a gene. Germline V gene data show CDR1 as SQVTM and CDR2 as ANQGSEA. CDR3 coding DNA: TGCAGCGTTGACCGGACTAGCGGATACAATGAGCAGTTCTTC. It codes for CSVDRTSGYNEQFF.

The J gene is TRBJ2-3, the V gene TRBV5-1; D may be TRBD1 (5 bases). Germline V gives CDR1 SGHRS, CDR2 YFSETQ. The CDR3 totals 16 residues. The V end was cut by 3 bases, the J end by 2 bases, with 16 bases between. Written as DNA, the CDR3 is TGCGCCAGCAGCTCACCCAGGGTTGGGGCCACAGATACGCAGTATTTT. Protein sequence: CASSSPRVGATDTQYF.

The table lists this clonotype with a few counts. The chain uses TRBV20-1 and TRBJ2-3; no clear D. There are 16 residues in the CDR3. CDR1 is DFQATT and CDR2 is SNEGSKA in the germline V gene (reference sequence). With 3 bases removed from V and 0 bases from J, the gap between germline ends came to 16 bases. This CDR3 is CSASYGAGPSTDTQYF. Here the CDR3 DNA reads TGCAGTGCTAGTTATGGTGCCGGACCTAGCACAGATACGCAGTATTTT.

The rearrangement uses TRBV3-1 and TRBJ2-3; 10 bases are a match to TRBD1. Germline CDR1 reads LGHDT; CDR2 reads YNNKEL (reference sequence). The ends lost 0 bases at V and 0 bases at J; junction bases unmatched: 9. The CDR3 has 19 residues. The CDR3 sequence: CASSQDRWWDRGSTDTQYF. CDR3 nucleotide sequence: TGTGCCAGCAGCCAAGATCGATGGTGGGACAGGGGTAGCACAGATACGCAGTATTTT.

CDR3 DNA: TGCAGTGCACCCTTAGCGGGGGTGCAGTTCTTC. Its protein product is CSAPLAGVQFF. This chain uses TRBV20-1 with TRBJ2-1; TRBD2 matches 9 bases. Trimming took 6 bases from V and 12 from J; bases not matched to a gene: 6. CDR3 length: 11 residues. Germline CDR1 reads DFQATT; CDR2 reads SNEGSKA (reference sequence).

The gene calls are TRBV5-4 and TRBJ2-1; D remains ambiguous. Germline loops: CDR1 SGHNT, CDR2 YYREEE (reference sequence). V was trimmed by 2 bases and J by 4 bases, leaving 7 bases between them. The CDR3 has 13 residues. CDR3 residues: CASSLPQYNEQFF. The CDR3 DNA reads TGTGCCAGCAGCTTACCGCAATACAATGAGCAGTTCTTC.

This clonotype turned up a few times. The V gene is TRBV12-3 or TRBV12-4, the J gene TRBJ2-1, with 7 positions matching TRBD2. The CDR3 totals 17 residues. V dropped 3 bases and J dropped 4; count of bases not matched to a gene: 12. CDR3 sequence reads: CASSFGAGEGPYNEQFF. CDR3 nucleotides: TGTGCCAGCAGTTTTGGGGCGGGAGAGGGTCCTTACAATGAGCAGTTCTTC.

This clonotype was counted a few times. CDR3 DNA: TGTGCCAGCAAAGAGCGGGAGGTCCCCTACAATGAGCAGTTCTTC. This gives the protein CASKEREVPYNEQFF. The V and J genes are TRBV21-1 and TRBJ2-1; TRBD2, the D gene given by the table, was not confirmed from the DNA. TRBV21-1 is noted as a pseudogene. This CDR3 contains 15 residues.

This clonotype was counted a few times. The gene calls are TRBV5-1 and TRBJ2-5; a possible D gene is TRBD2 (6 bases). This CDR3 is built from 14 residues. V was pared by 3 bases and J by 5 bases, with 14 bases between. Germline V lookup: CDR1 SGHRS, CDR2 YFSETQ. The CDR3 here is CASSSWGGGETQYF. CDR3 nucleotides: TGCGCCAGCAGCTCTTGGGGAGGTGGGGAGACCCAGTACTTC.

This chain connects TRBV7-2 to TRBJ2-7; D ambiguous. The germline gives CDR1 SGHTA, CDR2 FQGNSA. The germline V and J ends were trimmed by 3 bases and 4 bases, with 13 bases remaining between them. This CDR3 region has 14 residues. The CDR3 loop is CASSFIGYLYEQYF. Here the CDR3 DNA reads TGTGCCAGCAGCTTCATAGGGTATCTTTACGAGCAGTACTTC.